The present T cell receptor beta chain was sequenced within a study of T-cell memory formation after mild COVID-19. Study overall: TCR clusters were mostly donor specific. Study-wide findings and caveats: SARS-CoV-2 specificity was not confirmed for second-wave clones peaking on day 37. Some responding clones appeared in pre-infection memory, suggesting cross-reactive memory joined.

This clonotype was seen at least ten times. Its antigen is unidentified. CDR1 is SGHRS, CDR2 YFSETQ, per germline. Trimming cost V 4 bases and J 6 bases; bases outside gene matches: 3. The CDR3 sequence is 13 residues long. 5'RACE, which relied on constant-segment primers, yielded TCR alpha and TCR beta cDNA libraries carrying sample barcodes and UMIs. TCRdb analysed the 5' RACE reads with MiXCR anew, one entry per CDR3 protein. The sample gives roughly 200,000 distinct CDR3 sequences, 9.5% of which show up once; 3.5% is in the top ten. Sample: PBMCs or a T cell subset sorted from them (not recorded which). The origin of this receptor is a man between 18 and 35 years old who had mild COVID-19 (a few samples of this study predate the infection). Cell type and time point are not known. The chain uses TRBV5-1 and TRBJ2-2, with TRBD1 matching 7 bases. CDR3 bases: TGCGCCAGCAGCGACCAGGGGGCCGGGGAGCTGTTTTTT. Its protein is CASSDQGAGELFF.